Reported below is one TCR beta chain. Its antigen is not known. This sample stems from a study of blood T cells in healthy people across ages. Findings of the study overall: With age, beta diversity per million T cells declined roughly linearly, significantly by approximately 41. A strong correlation was found between TCR beta diversity and the percentage of naive T cells.

Each donor was a healthy Caucasian individual from Russia, aged roughly 6 to 90. The authors drew ten milliliters of peripheral blood from each donor. In germline, CDR1 is MNHNS, CDR2 SASEGT. V lost 10 bases and J 4 bases, leaving 21 bases between the germline ends. The CDR3 runs 15 residues. PCR was performed a second time for roughly 6 to 12 cycles using a sample-barcoded 5' primer and a J-beta primer mix. TCRdb re-called the 5' RACE reads with MiXCR, one entry per CDR3 protein. The profile shows about 1,800,000 distinct CDR3 sequences, under 30% of them singletons. The sequence derives from a woman in her twenties or thirties in good health. The sequencing sample was made of blood. This chain connects TRBV6-1 to TRBJ2-3; weak D call: TRBD2 (5 bases). CDR3 protein: CATEERRVLSDTQYF. The CDR3 DNA is TGTGCCACCGAGGAGCGGAGAGTTCTCTCAGATACGCAGTATTTT.